This T cell receptor (beta chain) appears in the sequencing data of a study of blood T cells in healthy people across ages. Study information: Capture by template switching was about one barcoded beta molecule per two T cells. Study-wide results and limits: Age advanced and TCR beta diversity per million T cells fell, roughly linearly.

Points on this clonotype: The antigen is undetermined.

For the second PCR, which ran for about 7 to 11 cycles, a sample-barcoded 5' primer and a J-beta primer mix were used. Unique molecular identifiers of 12 random nucleotides labeled each cDNA. Using its own MiXCR run on the 5' RACE reads, TCRdb lists one record per CDR3 protein. Found here are hundreds of thousands of distinct CDR3 sequences, approximately 40% of them singletons; the top ten hold 25% to 35%. Sequenced material: blood. This receptor was identified in a man older than 75 in good health.

CDR3 amino acids: CASSTGTGVGNEQFF. Written as DNA, the CDR3 is TGTGCCAGCAGTACCGGGACAGGGGTCGGCAATGAGCAGTTCTTC. V and J are TRBV28 and TRBJ2-1, with 10 bases that match TRBD1. CDR1 is MDHEN and CDR2 is SYDVKM in the germline V gene. Trimming removed 5 bases from V and 6 bases from J; junction bases left unmatched: 7. The CDR3 is 15 amino acids.